A selection of T cell receptor beta chains follows, all from one sample in a study of shared clonotypes between healthy human individuals. Generated by immunoSEQ multiplex PCR, the TCRdb table keeps only in-frame clones and is missing some. This repertoire shows about 1.1 million clones, approximately 80% found once; its top ten account for 0.89%. The sequenced material came from memory CD4+ T cells from PBMCs. The receptors derive from a young man in good health. Some clones in this sample may be carry-over from other donors' samples. The CDR3 runs from the conserved cysteine through the conserved F or W. D genes are given only for firm matches. The size entry is marked missing in some rows and otherwise reads once, few, many or a size class.

V gene	J gene	D gene	clone size	CDR3 protein	CDR3 DNA
TRBV28	TRBJ1-1	-	-	CASSLGRRRYTEAFF	TGTGCCAGCAGTTTAGGTAGACGGAGGTACACTGAAGCTTTCTTT
TRBV6-1	TRBJ2-1	-	-	CASSEGAGGLFNEQFF	TGTGCCAGCAGTGAAGGCGCCGGGGGTTTGTTCAATGAGCAGTTCTTC
TRBV5-6	TRBJ2-3	-	-	CASSLRPGSTDTQYF	TGTGCCAGCAGCTTGCGCCCAGGGAGCACAGATACGCAGTATTTT
TRBV14	TRBJ2-7	-	-	CASSHSSQQYF	TGTGCCAGCAGCCACTCGAGTCAGCAGTACTTC
TRBV15	TRBJ2-7	TRBD2	few	CATSEGLAGAPNYEQYF	TGTGCCACCAGCGAGGGGTTAGCGGGGGCGCCCAACTACGAGCAGTACTTC
TRBV7-3	TRBJ2-1	-	-	CASSLMLGQNNEQFF	TGTGCCAGCAGCTTAATGCTCGGCCAAAACAATGAGCAGTTCTTC
TRBV7-7	TRBJ2-1	-	-	CASSFGAFNEQFF	TGTGCCAGCAGCTTCGGGGCCTTTAATGAGCAGTTCTTC
TRBV7-2	TRBJ1-2	-	-	CASSLGGRNYGYTF	TGTGCCAGCAGCTTAGGGGGACGTAACTATGGCTACACCTTC
TRBV19	TRBJ2-5	TRBD1	few	CASSGTDFQETQYF	TGTGCCAGTAGTGGGACAGACTTCCAAGAGACCCAGTACTTC
TRBV10-3	TRBJ1-3	TRBD1	-	CAISEDRDSGNTIYF	TGTGCCATCAGTGAAGACAGGGACTCTGGAAACACCATATATTTT
TRBV6-5	TRBJ2-2	-	-	CASRAGWSTGELFF	TGTGCCAGCAGGGCAGGGTGGAGTACCGGGGAGCTGTTTTTT
TRBV30	TRBJ1-2	TRBD1	-	CAWSGGGTELYGYTF	TGTGCCTGGAGCGGAGGTGGGACAGAACTCTATGGCTACACCTTC
TRBV2	TRBJ1-2	-	-	CASSEPNLGFRIGYTF	TGTGCCAGCAGTGAACCAAACCTGGGGTTTAGGATCGGCTACACCTTC
TRBV15	TRBJ1-2	-	-	CATSKRTGPYGYTF	TGTGCCACCAGCAAGAGAACAGGGCCCTATGGCTACACCTTC
TRBV29-1	TRBJ2-1	TRBD2	-	CSVEILGLAVSFARNEQFF	TGCAGCGTTGAGATCTTAGGACTAGCGGTATCTTTCGCACGCAATGAGCAGTTCTTC
TRBV11-2	TRBJ2-2	TRBD2	many	CASSHGLAVAGAGELFF	TGTGCCAGCAGCCATGGACTAGCGGTCGCCGGAGCCGGGGAGCTGTTTTTT
TRBV28	TRBJ2-1	-	-	CASSMPPVWDTGNEQFF	TGTGCCAGCAGTATGCCTCCGGTGTGGGACACTGGGAATGAGCAGTTCTTC
TRBV7-3	TRBJ2-1	TRBD1	few	CASSLETGSEQFF	TGTGCCAGCAGCTTAGAGACAGGGTCTGAGCAGTTCTTC
TRBV4-1	TRBJ2-5	-	-	CATGRAAKETQYF	TGCGCCACGGGTCGGGCGGCAAAAGAGACCCAGTACTTC
TRBV7-9	TRBJ2-7	-	once	CASTSSRGMQYF	TGTGCCAGCACCTCGTCCAGGGGAATGCAGTACTTC
TRBV7-2	TRBJ2-7	-	-	CASSFEYEQYF	TGTGCCAGCAGCTTCGAATACGAGCAGTACTTC
TRBV6-4	TRBJ2-2	TRBD2	-	CASSRLAKTGELFF	TGTGCCAGCAGTCGACTAGCCAAAACCGGGGAGCTGTTTTTT
TRBV29-1	TRBJ2-5	-	-	CSVIPEKETQYF	TGCAGCGTTATTCCAGAAAAAGAGACCCAGTACTTC
TRBV7-2	TRBJ1-1	-	-	CASSRLRGNTEAFF	TGTGCCAGCAGCCGCCTTCGGGGAAACACTGAAGCTTTCTTT
TRBV5-1	TRBJ2-5	-	once	CASSLRDKETQYF	TGCGCCAGCAGCTTGCGGGACAAAGAGACCCAGTACTTC
TRBV15	TRBJ1-3	-	-	CATSRDIGNTIYF	TGTGCCACCAGCAGGGACATTGGAAACACCATATATTTT
TRBV6-6	TRBJ1-1	TRBD1	-	CASSYSRGTGVAGAFF	TGTGCCAGCAGTTACTCGAGAGGGACAGGCGTGGCAGGGGCTTTCTTT
TRBV4-2	TRBJ2-1	-	-	CASSQAHRMGSYNEQFF	TGTGCCAGCAGCCAAGCTCACAGAATGGGTTCCTACAATGAGCAGTTCTTC
TRBV7-9	TRBJ1-5	-	-	CASSLGGGVSQPQHF	TGTGCCAGCAGCTTAGGAGGGGGTGTCTCGCAGCCCCAGCATTTT
TRBV28	TRBJ2-1	-	-	CASRPAASGRNEQFF	TGTGCCAGCAGACCGGCAGCCTCTGGGCGCAATGAGCAGTTCTTC
TRBV7-6	TRBJ2-1	TRBD2	-	CASSPGGLGPREQFF	TGTGCCAGCAGCCCCGGGGGACTAGGTCCTCGTGAGCAGTTCTTC
TRBV14	TRBJ2-1	TRBD1	-	CASSPIGTVRFF	TGTGCCAGCAGCCCAATAGGGACAGTGAGGTTCTTC
TRBV29-1	TRBJ2-3	-	-	CIGGRGDTQYF	TGCATCGGGGGCCGAGGGGATACGCAGTATTTT
TRBV7-3	TRBJ1-1	TRBD1	-	CASSRQGQKAFF	TGTGCCAGCAGTCGACAGGGCCAAAAAGCTTTCTTT
TRBV7-9	TRBJ1-1	TRBD1	-	CASSSQGADTEAFF	TGTGCCAGCAGCTCTCAGGGGGCGGACACTGAAGCTTTCTTT
TRBV7-2	TRBJ2-7	-	few	CASSPTGSARDEQYF	TGTGCCAGCAGCCCGACCGGATCAGCCCGTGACGAGCAGTACTTC
TRBV5-1	TRBJ2-3	TRBD2	once	CASSFSGSSDTQYF	TGCGCCAGCAGCTTTAGCGGGAGTTCAGATACGCAGTATTTT
TRBV7-8	TRBJ2-2	TRBD2	-	CASSRRLTSVSGELFF	TGTGCCAGCAGCCGACGACTTACTAGCGTTTCCGGGGAGCTGTTTTTT
TRBV12-5	TRBJ2-3	-	-	CASARGLRTDTQYF	TGTGCTAGTGCCAGGGGATTGCGCACAGATACGCAGTATTTT